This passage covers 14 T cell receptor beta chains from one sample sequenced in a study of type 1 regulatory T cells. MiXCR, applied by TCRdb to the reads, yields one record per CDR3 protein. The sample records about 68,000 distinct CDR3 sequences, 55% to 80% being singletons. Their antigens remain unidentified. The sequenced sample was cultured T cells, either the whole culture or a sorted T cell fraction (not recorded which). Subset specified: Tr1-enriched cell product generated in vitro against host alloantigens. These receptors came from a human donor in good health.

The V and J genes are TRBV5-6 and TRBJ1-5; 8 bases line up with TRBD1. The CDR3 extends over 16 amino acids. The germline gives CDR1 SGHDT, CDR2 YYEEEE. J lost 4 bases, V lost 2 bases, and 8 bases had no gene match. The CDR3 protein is CASSFEGTGINQPQHF. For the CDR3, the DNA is TGTGCCAGCAGCTTTGAGGGGACAGGAATAAATCAGCCCCAGCATTTT.

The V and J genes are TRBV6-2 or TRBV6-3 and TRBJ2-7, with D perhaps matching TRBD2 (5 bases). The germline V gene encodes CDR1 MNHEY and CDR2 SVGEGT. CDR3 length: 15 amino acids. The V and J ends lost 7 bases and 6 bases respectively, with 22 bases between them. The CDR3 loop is CASNPHLAPRGEQYF. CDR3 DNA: TGTGCCAGCAACCCTCATTTGGCCCCCCGGGGCGAGCAGTACTTC.

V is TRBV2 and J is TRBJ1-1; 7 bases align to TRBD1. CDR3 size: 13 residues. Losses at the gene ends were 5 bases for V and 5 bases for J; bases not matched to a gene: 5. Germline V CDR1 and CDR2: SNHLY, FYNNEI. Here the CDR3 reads CASSRDSRTEAFF. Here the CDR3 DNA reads TGTGCCAGCAGTCGGGACAGTAGAACTGAAGCTTTCTTT.

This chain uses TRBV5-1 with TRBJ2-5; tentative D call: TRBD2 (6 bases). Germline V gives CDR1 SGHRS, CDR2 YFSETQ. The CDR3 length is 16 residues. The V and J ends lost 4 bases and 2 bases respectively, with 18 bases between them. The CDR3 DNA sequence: TGCGCCAGCAGCGATCGGCGGGGAACGGTGCAAGAGACCCAGTACTTC. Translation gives CASSDRRGTVQETQYF.

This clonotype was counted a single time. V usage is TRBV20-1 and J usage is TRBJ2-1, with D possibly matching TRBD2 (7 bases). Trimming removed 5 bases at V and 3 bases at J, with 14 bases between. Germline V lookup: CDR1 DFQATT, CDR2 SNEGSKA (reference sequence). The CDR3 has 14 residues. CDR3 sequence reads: CSAGGGADYNEQFF. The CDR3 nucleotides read TGCAGTGCTGGCGGGGGCGCAGACTACAATGAGCAGTTCTTC.

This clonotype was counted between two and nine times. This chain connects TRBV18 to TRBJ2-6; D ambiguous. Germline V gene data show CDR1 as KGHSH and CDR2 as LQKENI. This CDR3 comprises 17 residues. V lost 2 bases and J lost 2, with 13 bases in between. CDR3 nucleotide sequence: TGTGCCAGCTCACCAAGCCGCATGCACGCTGGGGCCAACGTCCTGACTTTC. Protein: CASSPSRMHAGANVLTF. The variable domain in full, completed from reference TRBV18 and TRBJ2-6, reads NAGVMQNPRHLVRRRGQEARLRCSPMKGHSHVYWYRQLPEEGLKFMVYLQKENIIDESGMPKERFSAEFPKEGPSILRIQQVVRGDSAAYFCASSPSRMHAGANVLTFGAGSRLTVL.

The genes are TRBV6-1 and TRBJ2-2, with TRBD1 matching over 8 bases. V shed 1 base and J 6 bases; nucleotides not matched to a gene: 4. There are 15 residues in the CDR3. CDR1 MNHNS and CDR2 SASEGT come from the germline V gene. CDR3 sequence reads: CASSEETGEAGELFF. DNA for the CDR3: TGTGCCAGCAGTGAAGAGACAGGGGAGGCCGGGGAGCTGTTTTTT.

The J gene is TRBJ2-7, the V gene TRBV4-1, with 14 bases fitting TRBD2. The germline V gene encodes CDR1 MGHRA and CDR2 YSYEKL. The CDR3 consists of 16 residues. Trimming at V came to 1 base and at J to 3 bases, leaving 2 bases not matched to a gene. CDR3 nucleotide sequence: TGCGCCAGCAGCCAAGGGGGACTAGCGGGAGACTACGAGCAGTACTTC. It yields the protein CASSQGGLAGDYEQYF.

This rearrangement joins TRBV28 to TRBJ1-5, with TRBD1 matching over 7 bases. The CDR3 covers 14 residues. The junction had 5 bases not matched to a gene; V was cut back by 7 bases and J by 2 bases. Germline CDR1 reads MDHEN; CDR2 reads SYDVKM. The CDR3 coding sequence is TGTGCCAGCACCAGGGGGGCTGGCAATCAGCCCCAGCATTTT. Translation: CASTRGAGNQPQHF.

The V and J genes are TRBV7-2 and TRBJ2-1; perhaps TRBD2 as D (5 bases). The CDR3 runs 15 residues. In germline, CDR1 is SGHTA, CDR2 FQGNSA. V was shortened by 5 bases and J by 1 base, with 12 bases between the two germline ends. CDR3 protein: CASSTPDSSYNEQFF. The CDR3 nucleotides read TGTGCCAGCAGCACCCCGGACTCGTCCTACAATGAGCAGTTCTTC.

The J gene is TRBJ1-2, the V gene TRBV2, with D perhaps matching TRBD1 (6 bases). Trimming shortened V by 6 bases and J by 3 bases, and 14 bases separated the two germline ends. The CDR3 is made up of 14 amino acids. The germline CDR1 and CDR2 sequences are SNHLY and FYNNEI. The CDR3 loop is CASSGERGDYGYTF. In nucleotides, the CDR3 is TGTGCCAGCAGCGGGGAGAGGGGGGACTATGGCTACACCTTC.

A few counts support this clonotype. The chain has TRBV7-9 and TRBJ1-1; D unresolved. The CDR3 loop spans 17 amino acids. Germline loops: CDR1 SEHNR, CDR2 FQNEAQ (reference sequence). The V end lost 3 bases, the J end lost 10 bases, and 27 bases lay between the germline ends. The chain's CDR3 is CASSFGGTAQPITLAFF. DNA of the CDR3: TGTGCCAGCAGCTTCGGCGGTACAGCCCAACCCATTACTTTAGCTTTCTTT.

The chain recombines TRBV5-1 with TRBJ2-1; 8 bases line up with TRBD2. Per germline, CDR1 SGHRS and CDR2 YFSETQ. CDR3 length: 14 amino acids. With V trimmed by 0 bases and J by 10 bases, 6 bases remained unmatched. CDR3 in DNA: TGCGCCAGCAGCTTGGCCGGGGGGGCTCTAGAGCAGTTCTTC. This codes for CASSLAGGALEQFF.

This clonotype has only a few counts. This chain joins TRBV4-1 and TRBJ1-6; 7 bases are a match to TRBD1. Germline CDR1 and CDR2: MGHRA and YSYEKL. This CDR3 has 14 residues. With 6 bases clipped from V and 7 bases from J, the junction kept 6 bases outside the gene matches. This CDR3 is CASSLTGWNSPLHF. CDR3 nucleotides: TGCGCCAGCAGTCTGACAGGGTGGAATTCACCCCTCCACTTT.